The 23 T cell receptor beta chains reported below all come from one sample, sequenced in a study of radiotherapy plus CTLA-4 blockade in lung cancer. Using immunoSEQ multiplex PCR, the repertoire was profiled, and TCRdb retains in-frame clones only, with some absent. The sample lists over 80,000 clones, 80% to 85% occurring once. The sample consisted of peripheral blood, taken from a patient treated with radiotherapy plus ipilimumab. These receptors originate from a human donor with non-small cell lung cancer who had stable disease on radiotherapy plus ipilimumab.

CDR3 protein: CASSSLRGGSNQPQHF. The CDR3 DNA is TGTGCCAGCAGTTCTCTCCGGGGGGGGAGCAATCAGCCCCAGCATTTT. V gene TRBV27 combines with J gene TRBJ1-5; TRBD1 is a possible D gene (5 bases). From germline, CDR1 is MNHEY and CDR2 SMNVEV (reference sequence). The V end lost 4 bases, the J end lost 1 base, and 14 bases lay between the germline ends. The CDR3 has 16 residues.

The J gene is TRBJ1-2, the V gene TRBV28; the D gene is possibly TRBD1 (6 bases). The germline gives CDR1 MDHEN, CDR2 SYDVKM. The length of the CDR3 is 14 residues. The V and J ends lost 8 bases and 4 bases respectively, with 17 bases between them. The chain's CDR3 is CASGMTGYFYGYTF. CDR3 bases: TGTGCCAGCGGAATGACAGGATACTTCTATGGCTACACCTTC.

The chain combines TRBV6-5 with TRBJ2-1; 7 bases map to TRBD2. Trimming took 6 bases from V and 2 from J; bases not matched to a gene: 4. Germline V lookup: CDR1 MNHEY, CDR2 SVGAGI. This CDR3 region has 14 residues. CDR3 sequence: CASRTGLPYNEQFF. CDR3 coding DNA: TGTGCCAGCAGGACGGGACTACCCTACAATGAGCAGTTCTTC.

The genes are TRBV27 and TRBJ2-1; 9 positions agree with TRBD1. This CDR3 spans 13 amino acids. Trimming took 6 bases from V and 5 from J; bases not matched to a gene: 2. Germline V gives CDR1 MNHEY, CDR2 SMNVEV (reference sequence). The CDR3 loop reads CASRWDRDNEQFF. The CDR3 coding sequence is TGTGCCAGCAGGTGGGACAGGGACAATGAGCAGTTCTTC.

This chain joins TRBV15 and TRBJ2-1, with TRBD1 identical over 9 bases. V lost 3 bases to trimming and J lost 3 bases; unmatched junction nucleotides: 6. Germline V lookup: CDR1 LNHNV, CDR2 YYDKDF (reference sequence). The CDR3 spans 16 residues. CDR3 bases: TGTGCCACCAGCAGGCTGGGACAGGGTAACTACAATGAGCAGTTCTTC. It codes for CATSRLGQGNYNEQFF.

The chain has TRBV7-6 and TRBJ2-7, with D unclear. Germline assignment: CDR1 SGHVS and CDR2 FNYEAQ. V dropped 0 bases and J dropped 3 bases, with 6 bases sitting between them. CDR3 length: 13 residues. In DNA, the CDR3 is TGTGCCAGCAGCTTAGCGCGTCACTACGAGCAGTACTTC. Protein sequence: CASSLARHYEQYF.

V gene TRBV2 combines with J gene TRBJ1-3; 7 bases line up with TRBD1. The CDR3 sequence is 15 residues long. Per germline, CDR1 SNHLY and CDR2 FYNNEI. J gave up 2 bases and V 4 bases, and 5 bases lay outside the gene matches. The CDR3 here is CASSVPGTAGNTIYF. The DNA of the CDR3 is TGTGCCAGCAGTGTGCCCGGGACAGCTGGAAACACCATATATTTT. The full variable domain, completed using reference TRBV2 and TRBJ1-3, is EPEVTQTPSHQVTQMGQEVILRCVPISNHLYFYWYRQILGQKVEFLVSFYNNEISEKSEIFDDQFSVERPDGSNFTLKIRSTKLEDSAMYFCASSVPGTAGNTIYFGEGSWLTVV.

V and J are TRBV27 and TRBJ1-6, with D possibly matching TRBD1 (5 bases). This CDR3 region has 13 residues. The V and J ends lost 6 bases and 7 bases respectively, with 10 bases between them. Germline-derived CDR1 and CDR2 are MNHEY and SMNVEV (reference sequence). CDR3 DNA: TGTGCCAGCAGGGACATGCCCAATTCACCCCTCCACTTT. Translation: CASRDMPNSPLHF.

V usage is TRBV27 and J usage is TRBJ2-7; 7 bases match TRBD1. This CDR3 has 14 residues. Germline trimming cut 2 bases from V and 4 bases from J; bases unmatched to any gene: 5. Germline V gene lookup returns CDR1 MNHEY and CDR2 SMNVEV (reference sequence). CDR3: CASSLTGTAYEQYF. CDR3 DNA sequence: TGTGCCAGCAGTTTAACCGGGACAGCATACGAGCAGTACTTC.

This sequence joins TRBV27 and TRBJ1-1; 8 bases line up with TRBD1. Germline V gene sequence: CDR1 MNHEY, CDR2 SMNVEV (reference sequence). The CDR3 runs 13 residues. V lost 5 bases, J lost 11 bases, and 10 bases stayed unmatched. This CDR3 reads CASSPWGQAKAFF. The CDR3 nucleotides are TGTGCCAGCAGTCCTTGGGGACAGGCCAAGGCTTTCTTT.

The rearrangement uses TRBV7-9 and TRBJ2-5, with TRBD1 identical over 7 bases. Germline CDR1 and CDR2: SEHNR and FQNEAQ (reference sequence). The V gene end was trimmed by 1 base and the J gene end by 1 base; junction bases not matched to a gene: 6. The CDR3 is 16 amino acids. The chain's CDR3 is CASSLEGGRSQETQYF. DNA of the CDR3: TGTGCCAGCAGCTTAGAAGGGGGCCGAAGCCAAGAGACCCAGTACTTC.

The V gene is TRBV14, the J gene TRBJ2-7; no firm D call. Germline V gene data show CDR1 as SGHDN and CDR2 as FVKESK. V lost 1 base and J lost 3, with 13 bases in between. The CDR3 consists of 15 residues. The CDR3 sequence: CASSQGHSLSYEQYF. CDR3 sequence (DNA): TGTGCCAGCAGCCAAGGACATTCTCTAAGCTACGAGCAGTACTTC.

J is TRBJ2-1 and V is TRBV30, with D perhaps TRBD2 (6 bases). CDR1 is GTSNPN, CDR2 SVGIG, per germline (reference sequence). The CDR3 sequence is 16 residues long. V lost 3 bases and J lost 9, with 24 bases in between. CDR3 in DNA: TGTGCCTGGAGGACGATCGGGAGCGGGTCTCTCAGTGAGCAGTTCTTC. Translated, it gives CAWRTIGSGSLSEQFF.

The CDR3 reads CASSLEGPLYEQYF. DNA for the CDR3: TGTGCCAGCAGCTTGGAAGGGCCGCTCTACGAGCAGTACTTC. J is TRBJ2-7 and V is TRBV5-6; D not resolved. CDR3 length: 14 amino acids. V shed 0 bases and J shed 3 bases, with 10 bases lying between them. CDR1 is SGHDT, CDR2 YYEEEE, per germline.

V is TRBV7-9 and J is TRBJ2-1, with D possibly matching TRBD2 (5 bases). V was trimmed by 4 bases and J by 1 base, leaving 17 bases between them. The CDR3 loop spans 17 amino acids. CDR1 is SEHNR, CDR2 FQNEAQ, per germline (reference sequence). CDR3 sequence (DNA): TGTGCCAGCAGCTCGACTAAAACAGAGAAATCCTACAATGAGCAGTTCTTC. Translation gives CASSSTKTEKSYNEQFF. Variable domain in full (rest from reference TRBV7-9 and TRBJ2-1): DTGVSQNPRHKITKRGQNVTFRCDPISEHNRLYWYRQTLGQGPEFLTYFQNEAQLEKSRLLSDRFSAERPKGSFSTLEIQRTEQGDSAMYLCASSSTKTEKSYNEQFFGPGTRLTVL.

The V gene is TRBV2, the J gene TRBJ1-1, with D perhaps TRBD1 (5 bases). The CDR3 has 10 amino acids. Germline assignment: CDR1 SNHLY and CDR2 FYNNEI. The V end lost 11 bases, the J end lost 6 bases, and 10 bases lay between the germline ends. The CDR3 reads CASRGAEAFF. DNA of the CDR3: TGTGCCTCCCGGGGGGCTGAAGCTTTCTTT.

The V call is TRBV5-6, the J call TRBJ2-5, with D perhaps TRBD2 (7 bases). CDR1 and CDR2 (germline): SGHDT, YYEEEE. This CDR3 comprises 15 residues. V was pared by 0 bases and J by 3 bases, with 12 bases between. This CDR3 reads CASSLGGGAEETQYF. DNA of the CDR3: TGTGCCAGCAGCTTGGGAGGGGGGGCCGAAGAGACCCAGTACTTC.

This chain's CDR3 is CASTKRTGVSGANVLTF. The CDR3 bases are TGTGCCAGCACTAAAAGGACAGGGGTATCTGGGGCCAACGTCCTGACTTTC. The genes are TRBV2 and TRBJ2-6; 9 bases fit TRBD1. There are 17 residues in the CDR3. Trimming took 7 bases from V and 1 from J; bases not matched to a gene: 8. Germline CDR1 reads SNHLY; CDR2 reads FYNNEI.

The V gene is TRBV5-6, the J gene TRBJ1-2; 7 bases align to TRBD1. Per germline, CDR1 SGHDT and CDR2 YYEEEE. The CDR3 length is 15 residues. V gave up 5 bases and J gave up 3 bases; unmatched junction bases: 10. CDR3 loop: CASRTQGGVDYGYTF. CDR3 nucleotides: TGTGCCAGCAGGACCCAGGGGGGAGTAGACTATGGCTACACCTTC.

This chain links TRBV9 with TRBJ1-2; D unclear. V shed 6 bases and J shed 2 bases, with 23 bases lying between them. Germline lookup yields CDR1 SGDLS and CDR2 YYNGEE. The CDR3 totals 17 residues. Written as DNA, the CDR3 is TGTGCCAGCACCCGTGGACCTGGCGGGGAGATGAACTATGGCTACACCTTC. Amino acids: CASTRGPGGEMNYGYTF. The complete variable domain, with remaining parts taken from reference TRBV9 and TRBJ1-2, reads DSGVTQTPKHLITATGQRVTLRCSPRSGDLSVYWYQQSLDQGLQFLIQYYNGEERAKGNILERFSAQQFPDLHSELNLSSLELGDSALYFCASTRGPGGEMNYGYTFGSGTRLTVV.

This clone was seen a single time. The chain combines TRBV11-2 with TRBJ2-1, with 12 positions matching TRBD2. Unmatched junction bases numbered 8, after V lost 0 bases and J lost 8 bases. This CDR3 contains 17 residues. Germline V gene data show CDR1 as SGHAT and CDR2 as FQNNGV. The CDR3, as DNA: TGTGCCAGCAGCTTAGAACTAAGGACTAGCGGGACCGATGAGCAGTTCTTC. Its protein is CASSLELRTSGTDEQFF.

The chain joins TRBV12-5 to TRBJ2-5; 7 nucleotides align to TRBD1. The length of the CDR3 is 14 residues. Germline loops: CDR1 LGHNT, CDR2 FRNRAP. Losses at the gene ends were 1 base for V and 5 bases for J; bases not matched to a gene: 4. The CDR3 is CASGLDRGGETQYF. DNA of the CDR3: TGTGCTAGTGGTTTGGACAGGGGCGGGGAGACCCAGTACTTC. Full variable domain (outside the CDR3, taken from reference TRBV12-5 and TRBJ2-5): DARVTQTPRHKVTEMGQEVTMRCQPILGHNTVFWYRQTMMQGLELLAYFRNRAPLDDSGMPKDRFSAEMPDATLATLKIQPSEPRDSAVYFCASGLDRGGETQYFGPGTRLLVL.

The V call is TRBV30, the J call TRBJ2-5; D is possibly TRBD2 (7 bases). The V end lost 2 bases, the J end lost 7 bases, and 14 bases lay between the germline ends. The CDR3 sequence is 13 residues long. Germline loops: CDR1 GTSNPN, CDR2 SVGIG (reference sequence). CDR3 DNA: TGTGCCTGGAGTACGGGGGGCCTCGGGACCCAGTACTTC. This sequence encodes CAWSTGGLGTQYF. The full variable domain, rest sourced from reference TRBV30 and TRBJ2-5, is SQTIHQWPATLVQPVGSPLSLECTVEGTSNPNLYWYRQAAGRGLQLLFYSVGIGQISSEVPQNLSASRPQDRQFILSSKKLLLSDSGFYLCAWSTGGLGTQYFGPGTRLLVL.